This TCR beta chain was obtained from a study of shared clonotypes between healthy human individuals. Across the study: The plates for each donor numbered three CD4 naive, three CD4 memory, two CD8 naive and one CD8 memory.

General observations from the study: A few donors had around 5% of their naive CD4 clonotypes in common. The genetic and exposure-history diversity represented was limited by few donors. Non-shared clonotypes showed lower generation probabilities than clonotypes common to all four donors.

Naive CD8 cells comprised CD45RO-negative, CCR7-positively selected cells, excluding terminally differentiated effector memory CD45RA+ cells. Assay: immunoSEQ multiplex PCR; the TCRdb copy retains only in-frame clones and omits some. The data show some 2,100,000 clones, roughly 91% seen once. Comment on this clone: As yet, its antigen is unknown. The same CDR3 can be traced to other DNA sequences in this sample.

Input material: naive CD8+ T cells from PBMCs. The TCR sequence derives from a man younger than 35 in good health. Some clones in this sample may be carry-over from other donors' samples.

CDR3 region: CASSPGQGYEQYF. The CDR3 nucleotides read TGTGCCAGCAGCCCAGGACAGGGCTACGAGCAGTACTTC. The gene calls are TRBV7-9 and TRBJ2-7; TRBD1 aligns across 8 bases. V was pared by 5 bases and J by 3 bases, with 3 bases of the junction left unmatched. CDR3 size: 13 residues. CDR1 SEHNR and CDR2 FQNEAQ come from the germline V gene (reference sequence). The whole variable domain, filled in from reference TRBV7-9 and TRBJ2-7, reads DTGVSQNPRHKITKRGQNVTFRCDPISEHNRLYWYRQTLGQGPEFLTYFQNEAQLEKSRLLSDRFSAERPKGSFSTLEIQRTEQGDSAMYLCASSPGQGYEQYFGPGTRLTVT.